Given below is one TCR beta chain in context. These data belong to a study of cytotoxic CD8 clonotypes in ibrutinib-treated CLL. Produced via immunoSEQ multiplex PCR; TCRdb's table is partial and in-frame only. The data contain almost 250,000 clones, 60% to 75% of them seen just once; the ten biggest clones take up 15%. Per the germline V gene, CDR1 is SGHRS and CDR2 is YFSETQ. The CDR3 spans 15 residues. V shed 3 bases, J shed 2 bases, and the junction held 4 bases outside the gene matches. The specimen was PBMCs, collected after 24 months of ibrutinib treatment. This sequence joins TRBV5-1 and TRBJ2-5; 10 positions match TRBD1. The sequence was obtained from a human donor with chronic lymphocytic leukemia. This chain's CDR3 is CASSSRTGGQETQYF. DNA for the CDR3: TGCGCCAGCAGCTCCAGGACAGGGGGGCAAGAGACCCAGTACTTC.